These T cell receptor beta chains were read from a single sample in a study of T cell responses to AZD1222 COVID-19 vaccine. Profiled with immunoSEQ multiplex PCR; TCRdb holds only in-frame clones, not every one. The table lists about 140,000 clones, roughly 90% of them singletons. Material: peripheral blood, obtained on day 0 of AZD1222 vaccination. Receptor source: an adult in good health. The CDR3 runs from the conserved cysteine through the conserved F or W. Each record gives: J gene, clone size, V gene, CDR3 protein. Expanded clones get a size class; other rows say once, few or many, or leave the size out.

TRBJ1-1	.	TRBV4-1	CASSQGQEAFF
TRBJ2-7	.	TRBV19	CASSDGDGPSYEQYF
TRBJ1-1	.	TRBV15	CATSRRTGDTEAFF
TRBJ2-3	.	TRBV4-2	CASSQDAASGRDTQYF
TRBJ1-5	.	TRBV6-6	CASSDSYSNQPQHF
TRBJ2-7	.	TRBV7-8	CASSLLVGASGGEQYF
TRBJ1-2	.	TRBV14	CASSQVTLYGYTF
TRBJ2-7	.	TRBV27	CASSLDGRDYVYEQYF
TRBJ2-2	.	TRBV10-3	CATEEQGTGELFF
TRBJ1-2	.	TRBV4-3	CASSQVPGGDGYTF
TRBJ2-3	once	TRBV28	CASSLPGLAGGVWQYF
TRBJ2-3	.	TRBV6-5	CASRQQGLGTDTQYF
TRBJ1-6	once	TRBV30	CASHRSSALHF
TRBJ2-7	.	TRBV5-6	CASSTSGSSYEQYF
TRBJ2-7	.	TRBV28	CASRGRPSEQYF
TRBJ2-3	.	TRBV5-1	CASSLEWRGGLTDTQYF
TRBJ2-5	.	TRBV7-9	CASSWAWGVQETQYF
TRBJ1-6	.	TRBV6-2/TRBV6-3	CASSQGQGGNSPLHF
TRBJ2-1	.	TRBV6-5	CASSYMRRQFF
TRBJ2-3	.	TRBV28	CASSLPGLAASTDTQYF
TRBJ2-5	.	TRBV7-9	CASSPPAPQETQYF
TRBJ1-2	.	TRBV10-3	CATRGQGADLYGYTF